This is a list of T cell receptor beta chains from one sample in a study of T-cell reconstitution after alpha-beta-depleted transplantation in children. TCRdb redid the calling of the PCR reads with MiXCR, one entry per CDR3 protein. The sample carries tens of thousands of distinct CDR3 sequences, roughly 13% recorded once. The sequences come from PBMCs, mostly from graft donor cells, collected 180 days after TCRalphabeta/CD19-depleted stem cell transplant. The receptors stem from a male patient between 2 and 10 years old who had a stem cell transplant for acute lymphoblastic leukemia, so the T cells may come from the graft donor. Each CDR3 is given with its conserved first and last residue. Fields, in order: D gene, J gene, clone size, V gene, CDR3 DNA, CDR3 protein. D genes are given only for firm matches. Not every row has a clone size; where given, it reads once, few, many or a size class.

D gene: -; J gene: TRBJ2-7; clone size: few; V gene: TRBV7-2; CDR3 DNA: TGTGCCAGCAGCTTCGAAGTGGGACTCGTTCGCTTC; CDR3 protein: CASSFEVGLVRF
D gene: -; J gene: TRBJ1-2; clone size: few; V gene: TRBV3-1; CDR3 DNA: TGTGCCAGCAGCCCCCGGGGGGCGCCTGCCCATGGCTACACCTTC; CDR3 protein: CASSPRGAPAHGYTF
D gene: -; J gene: TRBJ2-1; clone size: few; V gene: TRBV7-6; CDR3 DNA: TGTGCCAGCAGCTTAGCGAAGGACAGCGTGAGCTCCTACAATGAGCAGTTCTTC; CDR3 protein: CASSLAKDSVSSYNEQFF
D gene: -; J gene: TRBJ1-2; clone size: few; V gene: TRBV6-2/TRBV6-3; CDR3 DNA: TGTGCCAGCAGTTACTCGAAGGGACGGGTTTCTGGCTACACCTTC; CDR3 protein: CASSYSKGRVSGYTF
D gene: TRBD2; J gene: TRBJ2-5; clone size: -; V gene: TRBV29-1; CDR3 DNA: TGCAGCGTTGACCTGGGGGGGAATAGAGAGACCCAGTACTTC; CDR3 protein: CSVDLGGNRETQYF
D gene: -; J gene: TRBJ2-1; clone size: -; V gene: TRBV7-6; CDR3 DNA: TGTGCCAGCAGCTTAGACAGTGACCTGCAGTTCTTC; CDR3 protein: CASSLDSDLQFF
D gene: TRBD1; J gene: TRBJ2-1; clone size: many; V gene: TRBV4-2; CDR3 DNA: TGTGCCAGCAGCCAAGACCGGGACAGCTCCTACAATGAGCAGTTCTTC; CDR3 protein: CASSQDRDSSYNEQFF
D gene: TRBD1; J gene: TRBJ2-7; clone size: few; V gene: TRBV7-9; CDR3 DNA: TGTGCCAGCAGCCCCGGGACAGGCGGACGGGAGCAGTACTTC; CDR3 protein: CASSPGTGGREQYF
D gene: -; J gene: TRBJ1-2; clone size: many; V gene: TRBV12-3/TRBV12-4; CDR3 DNA: TGTGCCAGCAGTTACCAGACAGTCGCTACATCCTATGGCTACACCTTC; CDR3 protein: CASSYQTVATSYGYTF
D gene: TRBD2; J gene: TRBJ2-7; clone size: -; V gene: TRBV2; CDR3 DNA: TGTGCCCCCCGACTAGCGGGAGGGAACGAGCAGTACTTC; CDR3 protein: CAPRLAGGNEQYF
D gene: -; J gene: TRBJ1-2; clone size: few; V gene: TRBV5-6; CDR3 DNA: TGTGCCAGCAGCCCCTCTGTGAGACTTCGGCGTGGCTACACCTTC; CDR3 protein: CASSPSVRLRRGYTF
D gene: -; J gene: TRBJ2-3; clone size: few; V gene: TRBV7-2; CDR3 DNA: TGTGCCAGCAGCTCGCCCCCCTCGGGTCAGTATTTT; CDR3 protein: CASSSPPSGQYF
D gene: -; J gene: TRBJ1-1; clone size: few; V gene: TRBV6-2/TRBV6-3; CDR3 DNA: TGTGCCAGCAGTCCGTTCCGGGGACCTTACACTGAAGCTTTCTTT; CDR3 protein: CASSPFRGPYTEAFF
D gene: -; J gene: TRBJ2-5; clone size: few; V gene: TRBV20-1; CDR3 DNA: TGCAGTGCCAGGACTCGTGGGGCGGGGACCCAGTACTTC; CDR3 protein: CSARTRGAGTQYF
D gene: TRBD2; J gene: TRBJ2-1; clone size: -; V gene: TRBV5-4; CDR3 DNA: TGTGCCAGCAGCTTGGTAGCGGGAGTCAATGAGCAGTTCTTC; CDR3 protein: CASSLVAGVNEQFF
D gene: TRBD1; J gene: TRBJ2-1; clone size: few; V gene: TRBV5-6; CDR3 DNA: TGTGCCAGCAGCTGGACAGGGAAAATCTCGAGCTCCTACAATGAGCAGTTCTTC; CDR3 protein: CASSWTGKISSSYNEQFF
D gene: TRBD1; J gene: TRBJ1-2; clone size: few; V gene: TRBV15; CDR3 DNA: TGTGCCACCAGCAGGGGAGACAGGGGGACGTGGGGCAACTATGGCTACACCTTC; CDR3 protein: CATSRGDRGTWGNYGYTF
D gene: -; J gene: TRBJ1-2; clone size: few; V gene: TRBV7-8; CDR3 DNA: TGTGCCAGCAGCTTAGGGACGGGGGGCTACGATGGCTACACCTTC; CDR3 protein: CASSLGTGGYDGYTF
D gene: -; J gene: TRBJ2-1; clone size: -; V gene: TRBV10-3; CDR3 DNA: TGTGCCATCGGCCCAAGGGATGAGCAGTTCTTC; CDR3 protein: CAIGPRDEQFF
D gene: -; J gene: TRBJ2-3; clone size: few; V gene: TRBV20-1; CDR3 DNA: TGCAGTGCTAGAACTTCGACGCAGTATTTT; CDR3 protein: CSARTSTQYF
D gene: TRBD1; J gene: TRBJ2-2; clone size: few; V gene: TRBV5-1; CDR3 DNA: TGCGCCAGCAGCTTGGTGGGGACAGGAAGGGGGGAGCTGTTTTTT; CDR3 protein: CASSLVGTGRGELFF
D gene: -; J gene: TRBJ2-7; clone size: few; V gene: TRBV5-1; CDR3 DNA: TGCGCCAGCAGCTTAACGGGAGATGGAGAGCAGTACTTC; CDR3 protein: CASSLTGDGEQYF
D gene: -; J gene: TRBJ1-1; clone size: -; V gene: TRBV10-3; CDR3 DNA: TGTGCCATCAGGCGGGGGCCGAACACTGAAGCTTTCTTT; CDR3 protein: CAIRRGPNTEAFF
D gene: -; J gene: TRBJ1-1; clone size: -; V gene: TRBV29-1; CDR3 DNA: TGCAGCTCCAAGGGACGTCAATTAGGCACTGAAGCTTTCTTT; CDR3 protein: CSSKGRQLGTEAFF
D gene: TRBD1; J gene: TRBJ1-4; clone size: -; V gene: TRBV12-3/TRBV12-4; CDR3 DNA: TGTGCCAGCAGTTTTGGGACAGGGCCTCATGAAAAACTGTTTTTT; CDR3 protein: CASSFGTGPHEKLFF
D gene: TRBD1; J gene: TRBJ2-7; clone size: -; V gene: TRBV9; CDR3 DNA: TGTGCCAGCAGCGTGGGGACAGGGGTTCTTTACGAGCAGTACTTC; CDR3 protein: CASSVGTGVLYEQYF
D gene: -; J gene: TRBJ2-3; clone size: many; V gene: TRBV12-3/TRBV12-4; CDR3 DNA: TGTGCCAGCAGTTTAGGAAGCGGTAGCACAGATACGCAGTATTTT; CDR3 protein: CASSLGSGSTDTQYF
D gene: TRBD2; J gene: TRBJ2-1; clone size: few; V gene: TRBV7-2; CDR3 DNA: TGTGCCAGCAGCTTAGAGCGGGGGGGACTAGGGGGGGATGAGCAGTTCTTC; CDR3 protein: CASSLERGGLGGDEQFF
D gene: -; J gene: TRBJ2-6; clone size: few; V gene: TRBV5-1; CDR3 DNA: TGCGCCAGCAGCATGGAGGGCTCCGGGGCCAACGTCCTGACTTTC; CDR3 protein: CASSMEGSGANVLTF
D gene: -; J gene: TRBJ2-5; clone size: many; V gene: TRBV15; CDR3 DNA: TGTGCCACCAATCGGGGACAAGAGACCCAGTACTTC; CDR3 protein: CATNRGQETQYF
D gene: TRBD1; J gene: TRBJ2-2; clone size: -; V gene: TRBV24-1; CDR3 DNA: TGTGCCACCGGCGGGACAGGGGTCCCCGGGGAGCTGTTTTTT; CDR3 protein: CATGGTGVPGELFF
D gene: TRBD1; J gene: TRBJ2-5; clone size: few; V gene: TRBV15; CDR3 DNA: TGTGCCACCTCCGGGACAGGGATTCGGGAGACCCAGTACTTC; CDR3 protein: CATSGTGIRETQYF
D gene: TRBD1; J gene: TRBJ1-5; clone size: -; V gene: TRBV12-3/TRBV12-4; CDR3 DNA: TGTGCCAGCAACCAGGGGGCAGCTCAGCCCCAGCATTTT; CDR3 protein: CASNQGAAQPQHF
D gene: -; J gene: TRBJ1-1; clone size: -; V gene: TRBV5-6; CDR3 DNA: TGTGCCAGCAGCTTGAGGGGACATCTTATACCTGAAGCTTTCTTT; CDR3 protein: CASSLRGHLIPEAFF
D gene: -; J gene: TRBJ1-2; clone size: -; V gene: TRBV18; CDR3 DNA: TGTGCCAGCTCACCAGTCGGCAGGGGAAACTATGGCTACACCTTC; CDR3 protein: CASSPVGRGNYGYTF
D gene: TRBD1; J gene: TRBJ2-7; clone size: few; V gene: TRBV29-1; CDR3 DNA: TGCAGCGCTGGCTCAGGGGGACCCTACGAGCAGTACTTC; CDR3 protein: CSAGSGGPYEQYF
D gene: -; J gene: TRBJ2-7; clone size: -; V gene: TRBV7-2; CDR3 DNA: TGTGCCAGCAGCTTATGGCGGGATGTTAACGAGCAGTACTTC; CDR3 protein: CASSLWRDVNEQYF
D gene: -; J gene: TRBJ2-7; clone size: -; V gene: TRBV20-1; CDR3 DNA: TGCAGTGCTAGAGACCCCTTCGACGAGCAGTACTTC; CDR3 protein: CSARDPFDEQYF
D gene: TRBD2; J gene: TRBJ2-7; clone size: few; V gene: TRBV12-3/TRBV12-4; CDR3 DNA: TGTGCCAGCAGTTCCCTCCCTAGCGGGAGAGGGGACGAGCAGTACTTC; CDR3 protein: CASSSLPSGRGDEQYF
D gene: -; J gene: TRBJ2-5; clone size: many; V gene: TRBV5-1; CDR3 DNA: TGCGCCAGCAGCTGGAGAGAGACCCAGTACTTC; CDR3 protein: CASSWRETQYF
D gene: -; J gene: TRBJ2-7; clone size: few; V gene: TRBV7-9; CDR3 DNA: TGTGCCAGCAGCGGCATCAGCTCCTACGAGCAGTACTTC; CDR3 protein: CASSGISSYEQYF
D gene: TRBD2; J gene: TRBJ2-3; clone size: few; V gene: TRBV9; CDR3 DNA: TGTGCCAGCAGCGACCGGACTAGCGGGGGTCCAGATACGCAGTATTTT; CDR3 protein: CASSDRTSGGPDTQYF
D gene: -; J gene: TRBJ1-1; clone size: -; V gene: TRBV4-2; CDR3 DNA: TGTGCCAGCAGCCAAGATCCGAGGGCAGTGAACACTGAAGCTTTCTTT; CDR3 protein: CASSQDPRAVNTEAFF
D gene: TRBD1; J gene: TRBJ1-2; clone size: -; V gene: TRBV6-5; CDR3 DNA: TGTGCCAGCAGTTACTCGGCCCGGGACAGGGCGAAAACGTGTGGCTACACCTTC; CDR3 protein: CASSYSARDRAKTCGYTF
D gene: TRBD2; J gene: TRBJ2-3; clone size: -; V gene: TRBV20-1; CDR3 DNA: TGCAGTGCCCCTAAGCGGGGCCCAGATACGCAGTATTTT; CDR3 protein: CSAPKRGPDTQYF
D gene: -; J gene: TRBJ2-7; clone size: few; V gene: TRBV11-2; CDR3 DNA: TGTGCCAGCAGCTTCCACATTTCCTACGAGCAGTACTTC; CDR3 protein: CASSFHISYEQYF
D gene: -; J gene: TRBJ2-7; clone size: -; V gene: TRBV4-3; CDR3 DNA: TGCGCCAGCAGCCAACGCCTGACCCGCTACGAGCAGTACTTC; CDR3 protein: CASSQRLTRYEQYF
D gene: -; J gene: TRBJ2-7; clone size: few; V gene: TRBV20-1; CDR3 DNA: TGCAGTGCTACCCTAGACAGGAGCTCCTACGAGCAGTACTTC; CDR3 protein: CSATLDRSSYEQYF
D gene: -; J gene: TRBJ1-5; clone size: many; V gene: TRBV20-1; CDR3 DNA: TGCAGTGCTACATTCCTAGGGAGACCTAATCAGCCCCAGCATTTT; CDR3 protein: CSATFLGRPNQPQHF
D gene: -; J gene: TRBJ2-1; clone size: few; V gene: TRBV5-1; CDR3 DNA: TGCGCCAGCAGCTTGGTAAGGGGGGTGGAGCAGTTCTTC; CDR3 protein: CASSLVRGVEQFF
D gene: -; J gene: TRBJ2-7; clone size: -; V gene: TRBV20-1; CDR3 DNA: TGCAGTGCTAGAGATACCCTTCTTCGCGAGCAGTACTTC; CDR3 protein: CSARDTLLREQYF
D gene: -; J gene: TRBJ2-6; clone size: -; V gene: TRBV7-4; CDR3 DNA: TGTGCCAGCAGCTGGCCCTCTGGGGCCAACGTCCTGACTTTC; CDR3 protein: CASSWPSGANVLTF
D gene: -; J gene: TRBJ2-7; clone size: -; V gene: TRBV6-1; CDR3 DNA: TGTGCCAGCAGCCACCGTGGTGGGGTCACCATCTCCTACGAGCAGTACTTC; CDR3 protein: CASSHRGGVTISYEQYF
D gene: TRBD1; J gene: TRBJ2-7; clone size: -; V gene: TRBV6-2/TRBV6-3; CDR3 DNA: TGTGCCAGCAGTTTTTCCTTGCCGGACAGGGGTACCTACGAGCAGTACTTC; CDR3 protein: CASSFSLPDRGTYEQYF
D gene: -; J gene: TRBJ2-4; clone size: -; V gene: TRBV12-3/TRBV12-4; CDR3 DNA: TGTGCCAGCAGTTTGGTACGGCTAGCCAAAAACATTCAGTACTTC; CDR3 protein: CASSLVRLAKNIQYF